This passage covers 17 T cell receptor beta chains from one sample sequenced in a study of T cell responses to AZD1222 COVID-19 vaccine. Sequenced by immunoSEQ multiplex PCR; TCRdb stores in-frame clones only, minus some. The sample carries about 130,000 clones, over 90% recorded once. Specimen: peripheral blood, collected on day 0 of AZD1222 vaccination. Every receptor here comes from an adult in good health.

The chain recombines TRBV6-5 with TRBJ1-1; no clear D. The CDR3 covers 14 residues. V gave up 7 bases and J gave up 1 base, with 13 bases separating them. Germline V CDR1 and CDR2: MNHEY, SVGAGI. CDR3 DNA: TGTGCCAGCAAGGAGTTACCCCCGAACACTGAAGCTTTCTTT. Its translation is CASKELPPNTEAFF.

This clone was counted once. This chain joins TRBV21-1 and TRBJ1-5; TRBD1, as called in the table, went unchecked against the DNA. TRBV21-1 is a recognized pseudogene. The CDR3 has 18 residues. The CDR3 region is CASSKGGQELTANQPQHF. As DNA, the CDR3 is TGTGCCAGCAGCAAAGGTGGTCAGGAATTAACTGCCAATCAGCCCCAGCATTTT.

This clone was detected only once. The V call is TRBV7-9, the J call TRBJ2-7, with D tentatively TRBD1 (6 bases). Germline CDR1 is SEHNR and CDR2 is FQNEAQ (reference sequence). This CDR3 region has 15 residues. V was clipped by 5 bases and J by 2 bases, with 16 bases between them. Here the CDR3 DNA reads TGTGCCAGCAGCCCTGTAACAGGGTACACCTACGAGCAGTACTTC. Protein: CASSPVTGYTYEQYF.

This rearrangement joins TRBV3-1 (or the pseudogene TRBV3-2) to TRBJ2-1; 8 nucleotides line up with TRBD2. This CDR3 has 16 amino acids. CDR1 and CDR2 (germline): LGHDT, YNNKEL (reference sequence). V was pared by 0 bases and J by 6 bases, with 7 bases of the junction left unmatched. CDR3 residues: CASSQETGTSSNEQFF. In DNA form, the CDR3 reads TGTGCCAGCAGCCAAGAAACCGGGACTAGTTCCAATGAGCAGTTCTTC.

This sequence joins TRBV30 and TRBJ1-4; 7 bases align to TRBD1. With V trimmed by 3 bases and J by 8 bases, 9 bases remained unmatched. The CDR3 is 14 residues long. Germline V gives CDR1 GTSNPN, CDR2 SVGIG (reference sequence). CDR3 nucleotides: TGTGCCTGGAGCGTTAGGGGGCTTAGGGAAAAACTGTTTTTT. Amino acid sequence: CAWSVRGLREKLFF.

This rearrangement joins TRBV5-1 to TRBJ1-1, with a weak D call TRBD1 (5 bases). Germline loops: CDR1 SGHRS, CDR2 YFSETQ. The CDR3 length is 15 residues. The V end lost 4 bases, the J end lost 1 base, and 14 bases lay between the germline ends. The CDR3 sequence is CASSLRWGSNTEAFF. DNA of the CDR3: TGCGCCAGCAGCCTCAGGTGGGGGTCGAACACTGAAGCTTTCTTT.

V is TRBV5-1 and J is TRBJ1-4; 7 bases line up with TRBD1. The CDR3 consists of 16 residues. Looked up from germline, CDR1 is SGHRS and CDR2 is YFSETQ. J lost 7 bases, V lost 4 bases, and 13 bases had no gene match. The CDR3 nucleotides are TGCGCCAGCAGCGCCCTCTCAGGGGGGGAACTTGAAAAACTGTTTTTT. This codes for CASSALSGGELEKLFF. Complete variable domain (other parts from reference TRBV5-1 and TRBJ1-4): KAGVTQTPRYLIKTRGQQVTLSCSPISGHRSVSWYQQTPGQGLQFLFEYFSETQRNKGNFPGRFSGRQFSNSRSEMNVSTLELGDSALYLCASSALSGGELEKLFFGSGTQLSVL.

This sequence joins TRBV5-1 and TRBJ2-6; D perhaps matches TRBD2 (6 bases). The CDR3 sequence is 21 residues long. V lost 2 bases to trimming and J lost 3 bases, with 27 bases between them. The germline gives CDR1 SGHRS, CDR2 YFSETQ. The DNA for the CDR3 is TGCGCCAGCAGCTTATCCCCGAGGGGAGGCGTTCACCTTGATGGGGCCAACGTCCTGACTTTC. Translating gives CASSLSPRGGVHLDGANVLTF.

This rearrangement joins TRBV29-1 to TRBJ1-1; no firm D call. The germline V gene has CDR1 SQVTM and CDR2 ANQGSEA. The V and J ends lost 0 bases and 6 bases respectively, with 17 bases between them. CDR3 size: 15 residues. The CDR3 is CSVEEIGSSTPEAFF. DNA for the CDR3: TGCAGCGTTGAAGAAATTGGGTCAAGTACTCCTGAAGCTTTCTTT.

The rearrangement uses TRBV2 and TRBJ2-7, with 8 positions matching TRBD1. The CDR3 spans 14 residues. From germline, CDR1 is SNHLY and CDR2 FYNNEI. J lost 1 base, V lost 6 bases, and 5 bases had no gene match. The CDR3 coding sequence is TGTGCCAGCAGAAGACAGGGGCCTTCCTACGAGCAGTACTTC. Its protein product is CASRRQGPSYEQYF.

The chain recombines TRBV7-2 with TRBJ2-3, with D perhaps matching TRBD2 (5 bases). Germline V lookup: CDR1 SGHTA, CDR2 FQGNSA. The CDR3 extends over 14 amino acids. Trimming left V 4 bases short and J 2 bases short, with 10 bases between. As DNA, the CDR3 is TGTGCCAGCAGCTCTGGACTGGCCACAGATACGCAGTATTTT. This encodes CASSSGLATDTQYF.

The rearrangement joins TRBV5-1 to TRBJ1-2; no definite D call. CDR1 is SGHRS and CDR2 is YFSETQ in the germline V gene. Trimming took 4 bases from V and 4 from J, leaving 17 bases between them. CDR3 length: 15 amino acids. The CDR3 nucleotides are TGCGCCAGCAGCCCCTCTATGGCGACATCCTATGGCTACACCTTC. Translation gives CASSPSMATSYGYTF. Combining the CDR3 with reference TRBV5-1 and TRBJ1-2 gives the whole variable domain KAGVTQTPRYLIKTRGQQVTLSCSPISGHRSVSWYQQTPGQGLQFLFEYFSETQRNKGNFPGRFSGRQFSNSRSEMNVSTLELGDSALYLCASSPSMATSYGYTFGSGTRLTVV.

The rearrangement links TRBV6-5 to TRBJ1-3; unclear D gene. With 3 bases removed from V and 4 bases from J, the gap between germline ends came to 10 bases. The CDR3 extends over 14 amino acids. Looked up from germline, CDR1 is MNHEY and CDR2 is SVGAGI. CDR3 in amino acids: CASSYNGEGNTIYF. The CDR3 coding sequence is TGTGCCAGCAGTTATAACGGGGAAGGAAACACCATATATTTT.

The chain combines TRBV5-1 with TRBJ2-1; the D gene is possibly TRBD2 (6 bases). The CDR3 extends over 15 amino acids. Deletions cut 6 bases from V and 5 bases from J, with 18 bases between. Germline assignment: CDR1 SGHRS and CDR2 YFSETQ. The CDR3 reads CASTLGAGQNNEQFF. In DNA, the CDR3 is TGCGCCAGCACCCTCGGCGCGGGGCAAAACAATGAGCAGTTCTTC.

This chain links TRBV6-2 or TRBV6-3 with TRBJ2-5; TRBD2 matches at 8 bases. The CDR3 is 18 residues long. V lost 0 bases, J lost 1 base, and 10 bases stayed unmatched. CDR1 is MNHEY and CDR2 is SVGEGT in the germline V gene. The CDR3 here is CASSYSPIGLASQETQYF. CDR3 nucleotide sequence: TGTGCCAGCAGTTACTCCCCAATTGGACTAGCTTCCCAAGAGACCCAGTACTTC.

This chain joins TRBV6-6 and TRBJ1-6; D perhaps matches TRBD1 (5 bases). The CDR3 loop spans 16 amino acids. Germline CDR1 is MNHNY and CDR2 is SVGAGI (reference sequence). V lost 2 bases to trimming and J lost 7 bases, with 15 bases between them. The chain's CDR3 is CASSYPSLAGNSPLHF. The CDR3 DNA reads as TGTGCCAGCAGTTACCCGAGCTTGGCAGGGAATTCACCCCTCCACTTT.

This rearrangement joins TRBV29-1 to TRBJ1-2; D gene uncertain. This CDR3 comprises 11 residues. Per the germline V gene, CDR1 is SQVTM and CDR2 is ANQGSEA. Between the trimmed V and J ends, which lost 4 bases and 8 bases, there was a span of 11 bases. CDR3 sequence reads: CSVVIAWGYTF. The CDR3 region has the DNA TGCAGCGTTGTGATAGCGTGGGGCTACACCTTC.